These T cell receptor beta chains were read from a single sample in a study of blood T cell repertoires in COVID-19. Clones were sequenced by immunoSEQ multiplex PCR, and TCRdb holds only the in-frame ones, with some missing. The data hold about 140,000 clones, with about 80% observed a single time. The sequencing input was PBMCs or T cells enriched from blood (not recorded which). The receptors come from a woman in her late teens or twenties who had been exposed to COVID-19. CDR3s include the opening cysteine and the closing phenylalanine or tryptophan. Each record gives: CDR3 DNA, CDR3 protein, clone size, D gene, J gene, V gene, CDR3 length. D genes are given only for firm matches. Clone sizes are given selectively: once, few, many, or a class where the clone is expanded.

TGCAGTGCTAGAGCTATGCATGGCTACACCTTC | CSARAMHGYTF | few | NA | TRBJ1-2 | TRBV20-1 | 11
TGTGCCAGCAGCCAAGGGACAGGGGGATACGAGCAGTACTTC | CASSQGTGGYEQYF | NA | TRBD1 | TRBJ2-7 | TRBV14 | 14
TGTGCCAGTAGGGCACCGGGATTGAACACTGAAGCTTTCTTT | CASRAPGLNTEAFF | few | NA | TRBJ1-1 | TRBV19 | 14
TGTGCCAGCAGACTCGCCGAAGAGGGAGAGACCCAGTACTTC | CASRLAEEGETQYF | NA | NA | TRBJ2-5 | TRBV5-4 | 14
TGTGCCAGCAGCTTCTTCGCGGGAGGTTACGAGCAGTACTTC | CASSFFAGGYEQYF | NA | TRBD2 | TRBJ2-7 | TRBV7-2 | 14
TGCAGTGGAGCTAGCGGATACGAGCAGTACTTC | CSGASGYEQYF | few | TRBD2 | TRBJ2-7 | TRBV20-1 | 11
TGTGCCAGCAGTCACGTTAAGGGGCGAGCTGAGATCCCTGAAGCTTTCTTT | CASSHVKGRAEIPEAFF | NA | NA | TRBJ1-1 | TRBV27 | 17
TGTGCCAGCAGTGAAAGGGCAGAGCGGCACTCTGGAAACACCATATATTTT | CASSERAERHSGNTIYF | few | NA | TRBJ1-3 | TRBV2 | 17
TGTGCCAGCCGACAGGACTCTGGAAACACCATATATTTT | CASRQDSGNTIYF | NA | NA | TRBJ1-3 | TRBV6-5 | 13
TGCGCCAGCAGCCAACTAGCGGGAGGGCCTTATGGCTACAATGAGCAGTTCTTC | CASSQLAGGPYGYNEQFF | NA | TRBD2 | TRBJ2-1 | TRBV4-1 | 18
TGTGCCAGCAGTGAAAATTATGGGGGCGGCGGGGAGCTGTTTTTT | CASSENYGGGGELFF | few | NA | TRBJ2-2 | TRBV6-1 | 15
TGTGCCAGCTCACCGCAGAATCCGAACACCGGGGAGCTGTTTTTT | CASSPQNPNTGELFF | NA | NA | TRBJ2-2 | TRBV18 | 15
TGTGCCTGTCAACTAGCGGGAGGGTACAATGAGCAGTTCTTC | CACQLAGGYNEQFF | NA | TRBD2 | TRBJ2-1 | TRBV30 | 14
TGCGCCAGCAGCCAATGGAAGGGGGATAATTCACCCCTCCACTTT | CASSQWKGDNSPLHF | NA | NA | TRBJ1-6 | TRBV4-1 | 15
TGTGCCAGTAGTTTCGGGACAGCTCCTAACTATGGCTACACCTTT | CASSFGTAPNYGYTF | NA | TRBD1 | TRBJ1-2 | TRBV19 | 15
TGTGCCAGCAGCACTGGACAGGGGGAGACAGATACGCAGTATTTT | CASSTGQGETDTQYF | NA | TRBD1 | TRBJ2-3 | TRBV7-7 | 15
TGTGCCTGGGACACTACAGGGGCCAGCACAGATACGCAGTATTTT | CAWDTTGASTDTQYF | few | TRBD1 | TRBJ2-3 | TRBV30 | 15